These 17 T cell receptor beta chains were all obtained from the same sample, sequenced in a study of prognosis after radiotherapy for stage I lung cancer. Amplification of TCR beta CDR3 from genomic DNA used two-round multiplex PCR. Each TRBV and TRBJ gene had its own primer in the first PCR round. TCRdb reprocessed the multiplex PCR reads via MiXCR and lists one record per CDR3 protein. The sample yields about 59,000 distinct CDR3 sequences, more than 20% seen once. The sequencing here drew on PBMCs, taken before or after stereotactic body radiation therapy (not recorded which). These receptors came from a donor aged 50 or older with non-small cell lung cancer.

Many counts were recorded for this clonotype. The chain carries TRBV24-1 and TRBJ2-1, with 10 bases that match TRBD2. The CDR3 extends over 17 amino acids. Germline-derived CDR1 and CDR2 are KGHDR and SFDVKD. Trimming cost V 2 bases and J 0 bases; bases outside gene matches: 3. The CDR3 loop reads CATSDSASGGSYNEQFF. The CDR3 DNA follows: TGTGCCACCAGTGATTCGGCTAGCGGGGGCTCCTACAATGAGCAGTTCTTC.

Concerning this clonotype itself: One base away lies a much larger clone, so this may be a sequencing read error. The chain's CDR3 is CACISGGAASTDTQYF. CDR3 DNA sequence: TGTGCCTGCATCAGCGGGGGGGCCGCTAGCACAGATACGCAGTATTTT. This chain connects TRBV6-2 or TRBV6-3 to TRBJ2-3; 10 bases match TRBD2. In germline, CDR1 is MNHEY, CDR2 SVGEGT. The CDR3 consists of 16 residues. After removal of 11 bases from V and 0 bases from J, the junction contained 11 bases not matched to a gene.

This clonotype was seen ten or more times. This chain uses TRBV3-1 with TRBJ2-3, with TRBD2 matching over 15 bases. V shed 1 base and J 5 bases; nucleotides not matched to a gene: 1. Germline V gives CDR1 LGHDT, CDR2 YNNKEL (reference sequence). This CDR3 has 16 residues. The CDR3 loop reads CASSQGGLAGGDTQYF. The CDR3 coding sequence is TGTGCCAGCAGCCAAGGGGGACTAGCGGGGGGAGATACGCAGTATTTT.

This clonotype was found many times. This chain joins TRBV27 and TRBJ2-7; the D gene is possibly TRBD2 (5 bases). Trimming shortened V by 3 bases and J by 5 bases, and 8 bases separated the two germline ends. CDR1 and CDR2 (germline): MNHEY, SMNVEV (reference sequence). This CDR3 region has 12 residues. CDR3 in DNA: TGTGCCAGCAGTTTTATCGGGAACGAGCAGTACTTC. This codes for CASSFIGNEQYF.

This clonotype was seen many times. V gene TRBV5-1 combines with J gene TRBJ2-2; 8 bases map to TRBD1. J gave up 4 bases and V 4 bases, and 6 bases lay outside the gene matches. Per the germline V gene, CDR1 is SGHRS and CDR2 is YFSETQ. This CDR3 is built from 15 residues. This CDR3 is CASSALTGATGELFF. DNA of the CDR3: TGCGCCAGCAGCGCCCTGACAGGGGCCACCGGGGAGCTGTTTTTT. The full variable domain, rest sourced from reference TRBV5-1 and TRBJ2-2, is KAGVTQTPRYLIKTRGQQVTLSCSPISGHRSVSWYQQTPGQGLQFLFEYFSETQRNKGNFPGRFSGRQFSNSRSEMNVSTLELGDSALYLCASSALTGATGELFFGEGSRLTVL.

This clonotype was recorded at least ten times. This CDR3 is CASSIRFRGWGEAFF. The CDR3 nucleotides are TGTGCCAGCAGTATCCGCTTTAGAGGATGGGGTGAAGCTTTCTTT. The chain joins TRBV6-1 to TRBJ1-1; D gene unclear. Trimming stripped 5 bases from V and 7 bases from J, with 20 bases between. The CDR3 length is 15 residues. CDR1 is MNHNS and CDR2 is SASEGT in the germline V gene.

This clonotype was counted many times. The chain uses TRBV7-2 and TRBJ2-7; 7 bases line up with TRBD2. Germline V gene lookup returns CDR1 SGHTA and CDR2 FQGNSA. J lost 6 bases, V lost 2 bases, and 10 bases had no gene match. This CDR3 has 15 residues. Here the CDR3 reads CASSLSMAGGGEQYF. The CDR3, as DNA: TGTGCCAGCAGCTTATCTATGGCTGGGGGGGGCGAGCAGTACTTC. Full variable domain (outside the CDR3, taken from reference TRBV7-2 and TRBJ2-7): GAGVSQSPSNKVTEKGKDVELRCDPISGHTALYWYRQSLGQGLEFLIYFQGNSAPDKSGLPSDRFSAERTGGSVSTLTIQRTQQEDSAVYLCASSLSMAGGGEQYFGPGTRLTVT.

Ten or more counts support this clonotype. The chain is built from TRBV6-2 or TRBV6-3 and TRBJ2-5; D unresolved. Between the trimmed V and J ends, which lost 2 bases and 4 bases, there was a span of 11 bases. The CDR3 totals 14 residues. CDR1 and CDR2 (germline): MNHEY, SVGEGT. CDR3 nucleotides: TGTGCCAGCAGTTACCTGGGGATGAGAGAGACCCAGTACTTC. Amino acids: CASSYLGMRETQYF.

The chain joins TRBV5-4 to TRBJ2-7; 12 nucleotides align to TRBD2. Germline CDR1 is SGHNT and CDR2 is YYREEE (reference sequence). The CDR3 is 17 residues long. V was pared by 0 bases and J by 3 bases, with 7 bases of the junction left unmatched. The CDR3: CASSLATSGGPIYEQYF. The CDR3, as DNA: TGTGCCAGCAGCTTGGCGACTAGCGGGGGACCTATCTACGAGCAGTACTTC. The full variable domain, with the rest looked up from reference TRBV5-4 and TRBJ2-7, is ETGVTQSPTHLIKTRGQQVTLRCSSQSGHNTVSWYQQALGQGPQFIFQYYREEENGRGNFPPRFSGLQFPNYSSELNVNALELDDSALYLCASSLATSGGPIYEQYFGPGTRLTVT.

This clonotype was counted many times. The chain carries TRBV6-1 and TRBJ2-5, with D unclear. The CDR3 covers 15 residues. CDR1 and CDR2 from the germline V gene are MNHNS and SASEGT. The V and J ends lost 6 bases and 5 bases respectively, with 19 bases between them. The CDR3 is CASRSPVGVSETQYF. CDR3 bases: TGTGCCAGCAGATCCCCAGTTGGGGTTAGTGAGACCCAGTACTTC.

At least ten counts were recorded for this clonotype. The chain links TRBV20-1 to TRBJ2-3, with 13 bases that match TRBD2. Germline CDR1 is DFQATT and CDR2 is SNEGSKA (reference sequence). This CDR3 comprises 16 residues. V lost 5 bases and J lost 5; bases outside the gene matches: 10. CDR3 sequence: CSAELGLAGAGDTQYF. CDR3 in DNA: TGCAGTGCTGAGCTCGGACTAGCGGGGGCGGGAGATACGCAGTATTTT.

This clonotype was picked up many times. V usage is TRBV7-8 and J usage is TRBJ2-1; 9 nucleotides line up with TRBD1. Germline CDR1 SGHVS, CDR2 FQNEAQ. The CDR3 length is 14 residues. Losses at the gene ends were 5 bases for V and 6 bases for J; bases not matched to a gene: 5. The DNA for the CDR3 is TGTGCCAGCAGCCCCTGGGACAGGGCCAATGAGCAGTTCTTC. Translating it yields CASSPWDRANEQFF.

This clonotype came up many times. This chain connects TRBV10-2 to TRBJ1-5, with TRBD1 as a possible D gene (6 bases). V lost 0 bases and J 6 bases, leaving 9 bases between the germline ends. This CDR3 has 14 residues. Germline V gene sequence: CDR1 WSHSY, CDR2 SAAADI. The chain's CDR3 is CASSESGAGQPQHF. The CDR3 nucleotides are TGCGCCAGCAGTGAGTCGGGGGCGGGTCAGCCCCAGCATTTT.

There are many counts of this clonotype. The V gene is TRBV4-2, the J gene TRBJ1-2; D remains ambiguous. Germline V gene lookup returns CDR1 LGHNA and CDR2 YNFKEQ. The CDR3 consists of 15 residues. The V and J ends lost 1 base and 2 bases respectively, with 11 bases between them. CDR3 nucleotides: TGTGCCAGCAGCCAAGGCTGGACGGGGAACTATGGCTACACCTTC. Translated, it gives CASSQGWTGNYGYTF.

About this clonotype: Compared with germline, one end of the junction differs, possibly owing to a read error. CDR3 sequence (DNA): TGCGGCAGCAGGACCACCGGGACGGACTATGGCTACACCTTC. It specifies CGSRTTGTDYGYTF. The rearrangement joins TRBV4-3 to TRBJ1-2; a possible D gene is TRBD1 (5 bases). The CDR3 loop spans 14 amino acids. The germline CDR1 and CDR2 sequences are LGHNA and YSLEER.

This clonotype occurred many times. V is TRBV6-2 or TRBV6-3 and J is TRBJ2-3, with TRBD2 matching 8 bases. The germline CDR1 and CDR2 sequences are MNHEY and SVGEGT. With 3 bases clipped from V and 0 bases from J, the junction kept 5 bases outside the gene matches. The CDR3 has 16 amino acids. The CDR3 here is CASSYGPGGSTDTQYF. Here the CDR3 DNA reads TGTGCCAGCAGTTATGGGCCGGGGGGGAGCACAGATACGCAGTATTTT.

This clonotype was recorded many times. The V and J genes are TRBV5-5 and TRBJ2-1; 11 bases fit TRBD1. The CDR3 extends over 17 amino acids. V lost 4 bases to trimming and J lost 7 bases; unmatched junction nucleotides: 13. In germline, CDR1 is SGHKS, CDR2 YYEKEE (reference sequence). For the CDR3, the DNA is TGTGCCAGCAGCCCGTCACCCGGACAGGGGGCTTGGAATGAGCAGTTCTTC. Translating it yields CASSPSPGQGAWNEQFF. The full variable domain, rest sourced from reference TRBV5-5 and TRBJ2-1, is DAGVTQSPTHLIKTRGQQVTLRCSPISGHKSVSWYQQVLGQGPQFIFQYYEKEERGRGNFPDRFSARQFPNYSSELNVNALLLGDSALYLCASSPSPGQGAWNEQFFGPGTRLTVL.